This entry concerns a single T cell receptor beta chain. Antigen specificity is unknown. These data are taken from a study of T cell repertoires and HLA-DP antigens. About the research overall: Donors were two male and one female, aged 18-to-29 to 60-to-69.

Assay: immunoSEQ multiplex PCR; the TCRdb copy retains only in-frame clones and omits some. Altogether about 73,000 clones are present, about 82% being singletons, with the ten largest covering about 1.4%. Study-level results: Naive and memory CD4+ cells were analysed together, not apart.

The CDR3 contains 14 residues. CDR1 is MNHNS, CDR2 SASEGT, per germline. V lost 2 bases and J 3 bases, leaving 10 bases between the germline ends. The sequenced sample consisted of CD4+ T cells from PBMCs. The genes are TRBV6-1 and TRBJ1-2; tentative D call: TRBD1 (5 bases). This TCR came from a man in his fifties or sixties in good health and CMV-seronegative. The CDR3: CASSELGRDYGYTF. The CDR3 DNA follows: TGTGCCAGCAGTGAATTGGGCAGGGACTATGGCTACACCTTC.